These 7 T cell receptor beta chains were all obtained from the same sample, sequenced in a study of T cells in Graves' hyperthyroidism and ophthalmopathy. RNA transcripts were the template for amplifying TCR beta CDR3 regions. During a first-round RT-PCR of the TCR CDR3, the HTBI primer set was used. Using its own MiXCR run on the multiplex PCR reads, TCRdb lists one record per CDR3 protein. The sample consists of roughly 200,000 distinct CDR3 sequences, 17% of them appearing once. Specimen: blood. These receptors came from a woman aged 45-59 years with Graves' hyperthyroidism.

The V gene is TRBV12-3 or TRBV12-4, the J gene TRBJ1-3, with 7 bases matching TRBD1. The CDR3 sequence is 14 residues long. The V and J ends lost 0 bases and 4 bases, in that order; junction bases with no gene match: 0. The CDR3 loop is CASSLAQGGNTIYF. CDR3 in DNA: TGTGCCAGCAGTTTAGCACAGGGGGGAAACACCATATATTTT.

This clonotype was seen only a few times. The chain joins TRBV4-2 to TRBJ2-5, with 11 bases matching TRBD2. The V segment lost 1 base and the J segment 5 bases; nucleotides outside the gene matches: 3. There are 15 residues in the CDR3. Germline lookup yields CDR1 LGHNA and CDR2 YNFKEQ. CDR3 in amino acids: CASSQVAGGGETQYF. The CDR3 nucleotides are TGTGCCAGCAGCCAAGTAGCGGGAGGGGGGGAGACCCAGTACTTC.

Note on this clonotype: This may come from a read error, since a much larger clone is one base off. V usage is TRBV12-3 or TRBV12-4 and J usage is TRBJ1-5; 11 nucleotides line up with TRBD1. The CDR3 is 15 amino acids. The DNA for the CDR3 is TGTGCCAGCAGTCTTTTGGGACAGGGGGTCCAGCCCCTGCATTTT. Its protein is CASSLLGQGVQPLHF.

There are a few counts of this clonotype. The rearrangement uses TRBV7-2 and TRBJ2-1; D perhaps matches TRBD2 (7 bases). Trimming took off 8 bases at V and 6 bases at J, with 20 bases between the two ends. The CDR3 sequence is 15 residues long. Per germline, CDR1 SGHTA and CDR2 FQGNSA. CDR3 DNA sequence: TGTGCCAGCGTGGGAGGGGGAGGTGGGGGCAATGAGCAGTTCTTC. Translated: CASVGGGGGGNEQFF.

This clonotype was seen many times. The rearrangement links TRBV12-3 or TRBV12-4 to TRBJ1-2; TRBD1 agrees at 8 bases. The trim removed 2 bases at V and 7 bases at J, leaving 9 bases unmatched. CDR3 length: 15 residues. The CDR3 region has the DNA TGTGCCAGCAGTTTACGGGCAGGGGGCGCGCCTGGCTACACCTTC. Its protein is CASSLRAGGAPGYTF.

This clonotype was detected many times. This chain connects TRBV20-1 to TRBJ2-1; D possibly corresponds to TRBD2 (5 bases). The germline V gene has CDR1 DFQATT and CDR2 SNEGSKA (reference sequence). The CDR3 extends over 13 amino acids. The V end lost 3 bases, the J end lost 7 bases, and 13 bases lay between the germline ends. The CDR3 reads CSARGVRVNEQFF. In DNA form, the CDR3 reads TGCAGTGCTAGGGGAGTGAGGGTTAATGAGCAGTTCTTC.

This clonotype came up many times. The chain joins TRBV20-1 to TRBJ2-1; D is possibly TRBD1 or TRBD2 (5 bases each). The ends were cut back, 3 bases at V and 8 bases at J, with 20 bases in the middle. Per the germline V gene, CDR1 is DFQATT and CDR2 is SNEGSKA (reference sequence). The CDR3 has 15 residues. The chain's CDR3 is CSASSGTRVADEQFF. The CDR3 coding sequence is TGCAGTGCTAGCTCCGGGACCCGGGTGGCGGATGAGCAGTTCTTC.